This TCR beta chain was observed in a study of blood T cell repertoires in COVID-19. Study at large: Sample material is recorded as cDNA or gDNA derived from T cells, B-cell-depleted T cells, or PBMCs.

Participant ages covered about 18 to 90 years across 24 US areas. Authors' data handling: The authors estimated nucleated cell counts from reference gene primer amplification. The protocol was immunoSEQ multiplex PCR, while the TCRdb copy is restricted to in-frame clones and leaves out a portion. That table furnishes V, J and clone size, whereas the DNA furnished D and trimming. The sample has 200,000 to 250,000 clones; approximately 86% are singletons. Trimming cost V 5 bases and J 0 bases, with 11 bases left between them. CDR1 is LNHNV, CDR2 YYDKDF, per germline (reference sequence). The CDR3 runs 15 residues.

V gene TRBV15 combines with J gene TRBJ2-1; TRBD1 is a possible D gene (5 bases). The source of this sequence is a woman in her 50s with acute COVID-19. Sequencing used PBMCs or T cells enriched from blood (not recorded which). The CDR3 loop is CATSLDTSSYNEQFF. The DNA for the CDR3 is TGTGCCACCAGCCTGGACACCAGCTCCTACAATGAGCAGTTCTTC.